A selection of T cell receptor beta chains follows, all from one sample in a study of blood T cell repertoires in COVID-19. Repertoires were generated with immunoSEQ multiplex PCR, while TCRdb's copy carries only in-frame clones and drops some. The sample consists of approximately 250,000 clones, about 90% of them appearing once. The sequenced sample consisted of PBMCs or T cells enriched from blood (not recorded which). The receptors originated from a woman between 40 and 50 years old who had been exposed to COVID-19. Each CDR3 is given without its conserved first and last residue.

J: TRBJ2-1
V: TRBV6-5
CDR3: ATATGSSYNEQF

J: TRBJ2-7
V: TRBV20-1
CDR3: SAPRGSEQY

J: TRBJ1-5
V: TRBV27
CDR3: ASSPRDSLNQPQH

J: TRBJ1-4
V: TRBV2
CDR3: ASSRQGEGELF

J: TRBJ1-5
V: TRBV19
CDR3: ASTNTGVGNQPQH

J: TRBJ2-1
V: TRBV7-3
CDR3: ASRGDSNEQF

J: TRBJ2-1
V: TRBV4-1
CDR3: ASSPGTSGNNEQF

J: TRBJ2-2
V: TRBV4-2
CDR3: ASSQVARGRTGELF

J: TRBJ2-1
V: TRBV5-8
CDR3: ASSKLADPYNEQF

J: TRBJ2-3
V: TRBV3-1/TRBV3-2
CDR3: ASSLGGGSTDTQY

J: TRBJ2-3
V: TRBV10-2
CDR3: ASSPTSGGSDTQY

J: TRBJ2-2
V: TRBV6-2/TRBV6-3
CDR3: ASSPRTPRNTGELF

J: TRBJ1-2
V: TRBV23-1
CDR3: AIMAQSYGYT

J: TRBJ1-2
V: TRBV9
CDR3: ASSGGRGYNYGYT

J: TRBJ1-1
V: TRBV30
CDR3: AWSKSDRLNTEAF

J: TRBJ1-2
V: TRBV28
CDR3: ASSVDVTANYGYT

J: TRBJ1-6
V: TRBV6-5
CDR3: ASSRTDNSPLH

J: TRBJ2-1
V: TRBV4-2
CDR3: ASSQDRGLAAPNEQF

J: TRBJ2-3
V: TRBV9
CDR3: ASSVAVAGIADTQY

J: TRBJ1-2
V: TRBV5-1
CDR3: ASSPGTGGNYGYT

J: TRBJ1-2
V: TRBV6-5
CDR3: ASSYYTTGPGGYT

J: TRBJ1-4
V: TRBV29-1
CDR3: SVGVDSQVEKLF

J: TRBJ2-2
V: TRBV7-3
CDR3: ASSLYTQGLASGELF

J: TRBJ1-1
V: TRBV6-5
CDR3: ASTPTTGVEAF

J: TRBJ1-2
V: TRBV29-1
CDR3: SVDRSGGVGYT

J: TRBJ2-3
V: TRBV7-2
CDR3: ASSLLPSGRALADTQY

J: TRBJ2-7
V: TRBV4-2
CDR3: ASSQESEGWYYEQY

J: TRBJ2-1
V: TRBV27
CDR3: ASSSRAGKGGMTRNEQF

J: TRBJ2-2
V: TRBV12-5
CDR3: ASGLGQGSTGELF

J: TRBJ2-2
V: TRBV27
CDR3: ASSPSLGPWVGELF

J: TRBJ1-1
V: TRBV7-2
CDR3: ASSLEAF

J: TRBJ1-1
V: TRBV2
CDR3: ASSDLTGANTEAF

J: TRBJ1-6
V: TRBV30
CDR3: AWSNAGNNSPLH